The 3 T cell receptor beta chains reported below all come from one sample, sequenced in a study of cytomegalovirus exposure and HLA in healthy donors. The PCR was carried out with 60 Vbeta primers and 13 Jbeta primers. The method was immunoSEQ multiplex PCR; TCRdb's version includes in-frame clones alone and lacks a portion of them. This table has roughly 150,000 clones, more than 70% appearing once. The sequenced material came from PBMCs. The origin of the receptors is a woman between 40 and 55 years old in good health and CMV-seronegative.

The chain carries TRBV5-1 and TRBJ1-1; the D gene is possibly TRBD1 (6 bases). CDR3 length: 15 amino acids. V was cut by 3 bases and J by 4 bases, with 16 bases left in between. Germline V gives CDR1 SGHRS, CDR2 YFSETQ. CDR3 amino acids: CASSSRGHQATEAFF. In DNA, the CDR3 is TGCGCCAGCAGCTCCCGGGGACACCAGGCCACTGAAGCTTTCTTT.

V is TRBV7-6 and J is TRBJ1-1; no reliable D call. Germline CDR1 is SGHVS and CDR2 is FNYEAQ. The ends were cut back, 3 bases at V and 1 base at J, with 9 bases in the middle. The CDR3 contains 14 residues. As DNA, the CDR3 is TGTGCCAGCAGCTTTTACGGGAGGAACACTGAAGCTTTCTTT. Protein sequence: CASSFYGRNTEAFF.

The chain combines TRBV6-5 with TRBJ2-6, with D uncertain. This CDR3 comprises 15 residues. The germline V and J ends were trimmed by 6 bases and 0 bases, with 9 bases remaining between them. Germline CDR1 is MNHEY and CDR2 is SVGAGI. CDR3 region: CASRRGLSGANVLTF. The DNA of the CDR3 is TGTGCCAGCAGGAGAGGTCTCTCTGGGGCCAACGTCCTGACTTTC.